Shown below are 29 T cell receptor beta chains from a single sample sequenced in a study of CD8 T cells in Susac syndrome (dated by TCRdb to between 2017 and 2020). Library prep was done by the immunoSEQ multiplex PCR assay. RNA was extracted with the RNeasy kit and roughly 0.45 to 1 ug was reverse transcribed using random hexamers. TCRdb handled the public reads itself, with Q25 trimming in fastp and clone calling in MiXCR, and kept productive beta chains. Entries are consolidated by CDR3 protein sequence, retaining the most common genes and DNA. The sample records 250,000 to 300,000 distinct CDR3 sequences, 75% to 90% of which are singletons. The ten largest clones add up to under 0.2% of the sample. Sequenced: CD8+ T cells from PBMCs. The receptors derive from a human donor with multiple sclerosis.

This sequence joins TRBV29-1 and TRBJ2-7; D is perhaps TRBD1 (5 bases). Trimming removed 3 bases at V and 0 bases at J, with 9 bases between. The CDR3 sequence is 13 residues long. CDR1 is SQVTM, CDR2 ANQGSEA, per germline. CDR3 sequence (DNA): TGCAGCGTTGAGACAGTTAGCTCCTACGAGCAGTACTTC. Protein sequence: CSVETVSSYEQYF.

The chain links TRBV6-2 or TRBV6-3 to TRBJ2-5; D call uncertain. V dropped 4 bases and J dropped 5 bases, with 5 bases sitting between them. The CDR3 has 11 amino acids. Germline CDR1 is MNHEY and CDR2 is SVGEGT. The CDR3 sequence: CASSSLETQYF. The CDR3 nucleotides read TGTGCCAGCAGTTCCCTGGAGACCCAGTACTTC.

The chain is built from TRBV4-3 and TRBJ2-5; 10 bases are a match to TRBD2. Trimming cost V 0 bases and J 3 bases; bases outside gene matches: 4. Germline V gene lookup returns CDR1 LGHNA and CDR2 YSLEER. This CDR3 spans 16 amino acids. The chain's CDR3 is CASSQDLAGVKETQYF. In DNA, the CDR3 is TGCGCCAGCAGCCAAGACCTAGCGGGAGTAAAAGAGACCCAGTACTTC.

The chain combines TRBV29-1 with TRBJ1-1; D uncertain. This CDR3 spans 12 amino acids. The V gene's germline CDR1 is SQVTM and CDR2 ANQGSEA. V lost 0 bases and J 8 bases, leaving 10 bases between the germline ends. In DNA form, the CDR3 reads TGCAGCGTTGAAGATAATAGGCAGGAAGCTTTCTTT. This gives the protein CSVEDNRQEAFF.

This clonotype was seen only a few times. V is TRBV6-2 or TRBV6-3 and J is TRBJ1-5; D remains ambiguous. Trimming removed 2 bases from V and 11 bases from J, with 13 bases in between. The CDR3 is 13 amino acids. CDR1 and CDR2 from the germline V gene are MNHEY and SVGEGT. The CDR3 reads CASSYLGEPSQHF. The CDR3 bases are TGTGCCAGCAGTTACCTCGGGGAACCGTCCCAGCATTTT.

The CDR3 DNA reads TGTGCCTGGAGCCGGGACACCCAAGAGACCCAGTACTTC. Residues: CAWSRDTQETQYF. The genes are TRBV30 and TRBJ2-5, with TRBD1 as a possible D gene (6 bases). Germline assignment: CDR1 GTSNPN and CDR2 SVGIG (reference sequence). V lost 3 bases and J 1 base, leaving 9 bases between the germline ends. The CDR3 length is 13 residues.

The chain carries TRBV14 and TRBJ1-6, with 7 bases matching TRBD1. V lost 4 bases, J lost 6 bases, and 9 bases stayed unmatched. Germline V gene data show CDR1 as SGHDN and CDR2 as FVKESK. This CDR3 is 16 amino acids long. CDR3 loop: CASSLIPGQINSPLHF. The CDR3 bases are TGTGCCAGCAGCCTGATTCCGGGACAGATTAATTCACCCCTCCACTTT. Based on the CDR3 plus reference TRBV14 and TRBJ1-6, the full variable domain is EAGVTQFPSHSVIEKGQTVTLRCDPISGHDNLYWYRRVMGKEIKFLLHFVKESKQDESGMPNNRFLAERTGGTYSTLKVQPAELEDSGVYFCASSLIPGQINSPLHFGNGTRLTVT.

The CDR3 DNA sequence: TGTGCCAGCAGTTTAGGGACAGCGGGAGATACGCAGTATTTT. It specifies CASSLGTAGDTQYF. The chain carries TRBV12-3 or TRBV12-4 and TRBJ2-3; D is perhaps TRBD1 or TRBD2 (6 bases each). The CDR3 spans 14 residues. Trimming took off 1 base at V and 5 bases at J, with 10 bases between the two ends.

The chain has TRBV7-9 and TRBJ2-3, with a weak D call TRBD2 (5 bases). The ends were cut back, 5 bases at V and 4 bases at J, with 13 bases in the middle. The length of the CDR3 is 14 residues. Germline CDR1 SEHNR, CDR2 FQNEAQ (reference sequence). CDR3 DNA: TGTGCCAGCAGCCCGCGGGTTAGGCCAGATACGCAGTATTTT. Protein sequence: CASSPRVRPDTQYF.

The chain is built from TRBV7-9 and TRBJ2-3; TRBD2 agrees at 7 bases. V gave up 6 bases and J gave up 6 bases; unmatched junction bases: 15. CDR1 and CDR2 (germline): SEHNR, FQNEAQ (reference sequence). This CDR3 spans 16 amino acids. The CDR3 is CASSSQRAGPRDTQYF. CDR3 DNA: TGTGCCAGCAGTTCTCAGAGAGCGGGGCCTAGGGATACGCAGTATTTT.

This clonotype was counted between two and nine times. V usage is TRBV7-9 and J usage is TRBJ1-1, with D perhaps TRBD1 (6 bases). V gave up 6 bases and J gave up 7 bases, with 9 bases separating them. The length of the CDR3 is 11 residues. Germline CDR1 SEHNR, CDR2 FQNEAQ (reference sequence). Written as DNA, the CDR3 is TGTGCCAGCAGTTCACAGGGTGAAGCTTTCTTT. It encodes CASSSQGEAFF.

V is TRBV9 and J is TRBJ1-1; 7 bases match TRBD1. Germline values: CDR1 SGDLS, CDR2 YYNGEE. J lost 0 bases, V lost 0 bases, and 5 bases had no gene match. This CDR3 comprises 16 residues. The CDR3 spells CASSVGVDRMNTEAFF. The CDR3 DNA reads TGTGCCAGCAGCGTAGGAGTGGACAGGATGAACACTGAAGCTTTCTTT.

The chain is built from TRBV9 and TRBJ2-1; 11 nucleotides match TRBD2. The CDR3 contains 18 residues. Germline V gene sequence: CDR1 SGDLS, CDR2 YYNGEE. V shed 4 bases and J 4 bases; nucleotides not matched to a gene: 13. The CDR3 bases are TGTGCCAGCAGCCCCCTGTCGCTAGCGGGGGGACAATACAATGAGCAGTTCTTC. It is translated as CASSPLSLAGGQYNEQFF.

The V and J genes are TRBV6-1 and TRBJ2-3; D perhaps matches TRBD2 (7 bases). CDR3 length equals 16 residues. The V end lost 2 bases, the J end lost 2 bases, and 14 bases lay between the germline ends. CDR1 MNHNS and CDR2 SASEGT come from the germline V gene. CDR3 region: CASSEIGGLSTDTQYF. As DNA, the CDR3 is TGTGCCAGCAGTGAAATCGGGGGGCTGTCCACAGATACGCAGTATTTT.

This chain links TRBV27 with TRBJ2-3; TRBD2 matches at 12 bases. The germline gives CDR1 MNHEY, CDR2 SMNVEV (reference sequence). J was trimmed by 2 bases and V by 7 bases; bases with no gene match: 7. This CDR3 contains 16 residues. The CDR3 DNA reads as TGTGCCAGCATCCAGACTAGCGGGAGTACCACAGATACGCAGTATTTT. Amino acids: CASIQTSGSTTDTQYF.

The CDR3 region has the DNA TGCGCCAGCAGCCAAGTCGTCCGGGGGACAATGAATACGCAGTATTTT. Amino acids: CASSQVVRGTMNTQYF. J is TRBJ2-3 and V is TRBV4-3; D is possibly TRBD1 or TRBD2 (6 bases each). The CDR3 runs to 16 residues. V was shortened by 1 base and J by 7 bases, with 18 bases between the two germline ends. The germline V gene encodes CDR1 LGHNA and CDR2 YSLEER.

This sequence joins TRBV3-1 and TRBJ2-7, with D perhaps matching TRBD2 (5 bases). From germline, CDR1 is LGHDT and CDR2 YNNKEL (reference sequence). CDR3 size: 14 residues. V lost 4 bases, J lost 5 bases, and 15 bases lay in between. The CDR3 DNA is TGTGCCAGCAGCCTAAGGAGAGGAGGCGACGAGCAGTACTTC. Translated: CASSLRRGGDEQYF.

The genes are TRBV20-1 and TRBJ2-1; unclear D gene. V gave up 3 bases and J gave up 10 bases, with 19 bases separating them. Looked up from germline, CDR1 is DFQATT and CDR2 is SNEGSKA (reference sequence). The CDR3 sequence is 14 residues long. The DNA for the CDR3 is TGCAGTGCTAGGGGGATCCCGAATAGTTTAGAGCAGTTCTTC. It is translated as CSARGIPNSLEQFF.

The genes are TRBV3-1 and TRBJ2-1; possible D gene TRBD2, 5 bases. Trimming stripped 0 bases from V and 0 bases from J, with 18 bases between. Germline V gene lookup returns CDR1 LGHDT and CDR2 YNNKEL (reference sequence). The CDR3 contains 19 residues. CDR3 sequence (DNA): TGTGCCAGCAGCCAAGATCTATCGGACTCCACCTTCTCCTACAATGAGCAGTTCTTC. Its protein product is CASSQDLSDSTFSYNEQFF.

The chain joins TRBV6-6 to TRBJ2-1; 8 bases match TRBD1. The CDR3 totals 16 residues. J lost 7 bases, V lost 6 bases, and 14 bases had no gene match. Per germline, CDR1 MNHNY and CDR2 SVGAGI (reference sequence). The CDR3 DNA sequence: TGTGCCAGCAGCTACAGGACAGGGCCACCCGGGAATGAGCAGTTCTTC. It yields the protein CASSYRTGPPGNEQFF.

This clonotype was seen only once. V and J are TRBV27 and TRBJ1-1, with D maybe TRBD1 (5 bases). The CDR3 consists of 14 residues. Looked up from germline, CDR1 is MNHEY and CDR2 is SMNVEV (reference sequence). Trimming shortened V by 5 bases and J by 5 bases, and 15 bases separated the two germline ends. This chain's CDR3 is CASSTGGDATEAFF. In DNA form, the CDR3 reads TGTGCCAGCAGTACGGGGGGGGACGCTACTGAAGCTTTCTTT.

CDR3 bases: TGTGCCAGTAGTATGGTGGGACTAGCGGGAGATCGGGACGAGCAGTACTTC. Protein product: CASSMVGLAGDRDEQYF. V gene TRBV19 combines with J gene TRBJ2-7; 14 positions match TRBD2. This CDR3 spans 17 amino acids. Trimming removed 3 bases from V and 5 bases from J; junction bases left unmatched: 9. Germline assignment: CDR1 LNHDA and CDR2 SQIVND (reference sequence).

The CDR3 DNA sequence: TGTGCCAGCAGCTTAAACCCCGCCGAGCAGTACTTC. This translates into CASSLNPAEQYF. This chain joins TRBV7-9 and TRBJ2-7; D gene unclear. In germline, CDR1 is SEHNR, CDR2 FQNEAQ (reference sequence). V shed 2 bases and J shed 6 bases, with 8 bases lying between them. The CDR3 is 12 residues long.

This clonotype was seen only once. The V call is TRBV29-1, the J call TRBJ2-1, with D maybe TRBD2 (6 bases). The V gene lost 4 bases and the J gene lost 8 bases, with 18 bases spanning the gap. CDR3 length: 14 amino acids. Germline-derived CDR1 and CDR2 are SQVTM and ANQGSEA. Written as DNA, the CDR3 is TGCAGCGTTGTAACGGGGAGGAATGGCGATGAGCAGTTCTTC. Its protein product is CSVVTGRNGDEQFF.

The V and J genes are TRBV4-1 and TRBJ2-7; the match to TRBD1 covers 7 bases. Looked up from germline, CDR1 is MGHRA and CDR2 is YSYEKL. The CDR3 has 14 residues. V shed 4 bases and J 2 bases; nucleotides not matched to a gene: 5. The CDR3 is CASSPTGNPYEQYF. In DNA, the CDR3 is TGCGCCAGCAGCCCGACAGGGAACCCCTACGAGCAGTACTTC.

This rearrangement joins TRBV11-1 to TRBJ2-1; 7 bases map to TRBD2. Unmatched junction bases numbered 22, after V lost 5 bases and J lost 0 bases. This CDR3 region has 21 residues. CDR1 is SGHAT and CDR2 is FQDESV in the germline V gene (reference sequence). CDR3 protein: CASSGTSGLPKELSSYNEQFF. The CDR3 bases are TGTGCCAGCAGCGGAACGTCGGGACTACCGAAGGAATTAAGCTCCTACAATGAGCAGTTCTTC.

V gene TRBV28 combines with J gene TRBJ2-4, with TRBD1 matching over 9 bases. Germline V gene lookup returns CDR1 MDHEN and CDR2 SYDVKM. The CDR3 consists of 14 residues. The junction had 6 bases not matched to a gene; V was cut back by 5 bases and J by 7 bases. The CDR3 spells CASSKGQGENIQYF. The CDR3 DNA reads as TGTGCCAGCAGTAAGGGACAGGGTGAGAACATTCAGTACTTC.

The V gene is TRBV9, the J gene TRBJ2-7, with 10 nucleotides matching TRBD2. The CDR3 length is 17 residues. The ends lost 1 base at V and 7 bases at J; junction bases unmatched: 14. Germline CDR1 reads SGDLS; CDR2 reads YYNGEE. This CDR3 reads CASSVSALGLAWGEQYF. DNA of the CDR3: TGTGCCAGCAGCGTATCAGCGTTGGGACTAGCGTGGGGGGAGCAGTACTTC.

This chain joins TRBV4-3 and TRBJ2-6; D gene uncertain. Germline V gene sequence: CDR1 LGHNA, CDR2 YSLEER. Trimming stripped 2 bases from V and 2 bases from J, with 4 bases between. The CDR3 runs to 14 residues. DNA for the CDR3: TGCGCCAGCAGCCAATCCGCTGGGGCCAACGTCCTGACTTTC. Its protein product is CASSQSAGANVLTF.